Listed here are 6 T cell receptor beta chains from one sample, sequenced in a study of OX40 agonist ivuxolimab in advanced cancers. Method: immunoSEQ multiplex PCR; TCRdb's copy keeps in-frame clones and lacks some. Among roughly 64,000 clones, around 88% were seen once, and the ten largest hold approximately 0.76%. Sequenced here: CD4+ or CD8+ T cells sorted from blood, sampled in a trial of the OX40 agonist ivuxolimab. The receptors were sampled from an adult with an advanced solid tumor such as melanoma, head and neck, liver or kidney cancer.

The chain has TRBV5-4 and TRBJ2-7; possible D gene TRBD1, 6 bases. Germline V gene sequence: CDR1 SGHNT, CDR2 YYREEE (reference sequence). Trimming took 0 bases from V and 7 from J, leaving 17 bases between them. The CDR3 contains 15 residues. CDR3 loop: CASSLGGTRTREQYF. CDR3 DNA sequence: TGTGCCAGCAGCTTGGGAGGGACAAGAACTAGAGAGCAGTACTTC.

Comments on this clone: An end of the junction does not agree with germline; a read error may underlie this. The chain recombines TRBV18 with TRBJ2-7; D uncertain. The germline gives CDR1 KGHSH, CDR2 LQKENI. The CDR3 consists of 15 residues. The CDR3 DNA is TGTGCCAGCTCATCCGAGCCTATACTGTCCTCCGAGCAGTACTTC. Protein sequence: CASSSEPILSSEQYF.

The chain carries TRBV27 and TRBJ1-6; D is uncertain. The germline V gene encodes CDR1 MNHEY and CDR2 SMNVEV (reference sequence). CDR3 length: 13 residues. The V end lost 0 bases, the J end lost 7 bases, and 4 bases lay between the germline ends. Here the CDR3 reads CASSLSRNSPLHF. CDR3 sequence (DNA): TGTGCCAGCAGTTTATCAAGGAATTCACCCCTCCACTTT.

This sequence joins TRBV10-1 and TRBJ2-1; D remains unclear. V shed 0 bases and J shed 9 bases, with 12 bases lying between them. Per the germline V gene, CDR1 is WNHNN and CDR2 is SYGVQD (reference sequence). CDR3 length equals 14 residues. CDR3 sequence: CASSESKVDGEQFF. The DNA for the CDR3 is TGCGCCAGCAGTGAGTCAAAAGTAGACGGTGAGCAGTTCTTC.

The rearrangement uses TRBV5-4 and TRBJ1-1, with a weak D call TRBD1 (6 bases). CDR1 and CDR2 from the germline V gene are SGHNT and YYREEE (reference sequence). Trimming took off 4 bases at V and 5 bases at J, with 21 bases between the two ends. CDR3 length: 16 residues. The CDR3 is CASSNPAGGLGTEAFF. CDR3 DNA sequence: TGTGCCAGCAGCAATCCCGCGGGGGGGCTCGGTACTGAAGCTTTCTTT. Full variable domain (missing parts from reference TRBV5-4 and TRBJ1-1): ETGVTQSPTHLIKTRGQQVTLRCSSQSGHNTVSWYQQALGQGPQFIFQYYREEENGRGNFPPRFSGLQFPNYSSELNVNALELDDSALYLCASSNPAGGLGTEAFFGQGTRLTVV.

The gene calls are TRBV5-4 and TRBJ2-3, with D perhaps TRBD1 (6 bases). Germline values: CDR1 SGHNT, CDR2 YYREEE (reference sequence). The CDR3 consists of 16 residues. Trimming shortened V by 4 bases and J by 6 bases, and 21 bases separated the two germline ends. This CDR3 reads CASSPRAGAHGDTQYF. DNA of the CDR3: TGTGCCAGCAGCCCCCGGGCAGGGGCCCATGGGGATACGCAGTATTTT.